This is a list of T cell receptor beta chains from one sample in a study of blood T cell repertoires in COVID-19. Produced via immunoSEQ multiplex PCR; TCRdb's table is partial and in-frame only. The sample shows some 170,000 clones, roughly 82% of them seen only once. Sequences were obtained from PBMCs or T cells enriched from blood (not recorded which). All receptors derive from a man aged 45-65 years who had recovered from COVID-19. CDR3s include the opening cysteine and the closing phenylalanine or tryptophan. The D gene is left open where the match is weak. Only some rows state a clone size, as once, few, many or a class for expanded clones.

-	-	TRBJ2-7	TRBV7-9	CASSLFSEQYF	TGTGCCAGCAGCTTATTTAGCGAGCAGTACTTC
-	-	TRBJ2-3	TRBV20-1	CSASQDTQYF	TGCAGTGCTAGCCAAGATACGCAGTATTTT
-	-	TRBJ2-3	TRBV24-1	CATSDPVGGGHADTQYF	TGTGCCACCAGTGATCCGGTGGGGGGGGGCCACGCAGATACGCAGTATTTT
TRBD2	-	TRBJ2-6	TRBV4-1	CASSLAGFSSGANVLTF	TGCGCCAGCAGCCTAGCGGGGTTTAGCTCTGGGGCCAACGTCCTGACTTTC
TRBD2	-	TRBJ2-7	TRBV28	CASSRGTSGESEQYF	TGTGCCAGCAGTCGAGGGACTAGCGGGGAATCGGAGCAGTACTTC
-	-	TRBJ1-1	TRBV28	CASSLGRNTEAFF	TGTGCCAGCAGTTTAGGGCGGAACACTGAAGCTTTCTTT
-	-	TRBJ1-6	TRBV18	CASSPTDFNSPLHF	TGTGCCAGCTCCCCCACAGATTTTAATTCACCCCTCCACTTT
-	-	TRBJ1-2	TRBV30	CAWSRVRESGYTF	TGTGCCTGGAGCAGGGTAAGAGAGTCCGGCTACACCTTC
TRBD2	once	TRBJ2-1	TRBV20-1	CSASLPGGLYNEQFF	TGCAGTGCTAGTTTGCCGGGGGGGCTGTACAATGAGCAGTTCTTC
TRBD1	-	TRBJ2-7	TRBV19	CASSAGGTGTYEQYF	TGTGCCAGTAGTGCAGGGGGGACAGGGACCTACGAGCAGTACTTC